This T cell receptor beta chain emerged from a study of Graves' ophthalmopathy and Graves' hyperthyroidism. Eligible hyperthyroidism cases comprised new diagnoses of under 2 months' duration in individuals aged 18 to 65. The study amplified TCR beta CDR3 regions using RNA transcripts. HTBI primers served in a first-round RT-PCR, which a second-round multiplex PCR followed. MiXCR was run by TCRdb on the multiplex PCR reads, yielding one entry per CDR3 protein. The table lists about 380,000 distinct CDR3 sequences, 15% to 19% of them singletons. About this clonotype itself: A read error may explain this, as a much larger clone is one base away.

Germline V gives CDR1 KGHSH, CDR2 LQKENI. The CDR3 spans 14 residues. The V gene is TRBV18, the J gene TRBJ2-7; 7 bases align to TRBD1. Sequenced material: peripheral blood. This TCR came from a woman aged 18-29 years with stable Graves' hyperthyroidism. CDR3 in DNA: TGTGCCAGCTCACCCAAACAGGGGCTCCACGAGCAGTGCTTC. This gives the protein CASSPKQGLHEQCF.